These 23 T cell receptor beta chains came from one sample sequenced in a study of blood T cell repertoires in COVID-19 (dated by TCRdb to about 2020). Receptors were amplified or captured by the immunoSEQ multiplex PCR assay. TCRdb re-hosts the immuneACCESS table, in-frame sequences only. Its copies lack some clones; in the studies checked, an unresolved V gene accounts for under half of them, and the cause for the rest is not known. This sample comprises about 64,000 clones, about four fifths of them detected only once. The ten largest account for approximately 5.1% of the sample. Material: peripheral blood. Source of these receptors: a human donor in a cohort sampled during active COVID-19.

This chain links TRBV3-1 (or the pseudogene TRBV3-2) with TRBJ2-1, with TRBD1 matching 7 bases. Trimming at V came to 4 bases and at J to 4 bases, leaving 7 bases not matched to a gene. Germline lookup yields CDR1 LGHDT and CDR2 YNNKEL (reference sequence). This CDR3 has 15 residues. The CDR3 spells CASSLAGTAYNEQFF. CDR3 nucleotide sequence: TGTGCCAGCAGCCTAGCCGGGACAGCTTACAATGAGCAGTTCTTC.

The J gene is TRBJ1-3, the V gene TRBV23-1, with D hard to call. TRBV23-1 is an open reading frame whose function is uncertain. This CDR3 contains 13 residues. Trimming took 4 bases from V and 9 from J, leaving 13 bases between them. The CDR3 protein is CASSRAAHLTIYF. The DNA of the CDR3 is TGCGCCAGCAGTCGGGCAGCCCACCTCACCATATATTTT.

This chain connects TRBV21-1 to TRBJ1-2; the table's D call, TRBD1, has no DNA check behind it. TRBV21-1 is given as a pseudogene. The CDR3 is made up of 14 amino acids. Here the CDR3 reads CASVRWDSNYGYTF. The DNA of the CDR3 is TGTGCCAGCGTCCGTTGGGACAGCAACTATGGCTACACCTTC.

V and J are TRBV14 and TRBJ2-1, with no clear D. Trimming left V 0 bases short and J 5 bases short, with 14 bases between. The CDR3 has 16 residues. Germline assignment: CDR1 SGHDN and CDR2 FVKESK. In nucleotides, the CDR3 is TGTGCCAGCAGCCAAGATTCTCGGTTTCCGAACAATGAGCAGTTCTTC. Encoded protein: CASSQDSRFPNNEQFF.

The chain employs TRBV6-2 or TRBV6-3 and TRBJ2-1; TRBD2 agrees at 10 bases. Germline CDR1 and CDR2: MNHEY and SVGEGT. After removal of 4 bases from V and 8 bases from J, the junction contained 5 bases not matched to a gene. CDR3 size: 14 residues. In DNA form, the CDR3 reads TGTGCCAGCAGTTCTCATAGCGGGGGGTATGAGCAGTTCTTC. Residues: CASSSHSGGYEQFF.

V is TRBV5-8 and J is TRBJ1-1, with D perhaps matching TRBD1 (5 bases). Germline V gene data show CDR1 as SGHTS and CDR2 as YDEGEE. V lost 1 base, J lost 1 base, and 8 bases lay in between. CDR3 size: 14 residues. The DNA of the CDR3 is TGTGCCAGCAGCTTGTACGGGGGGAACACTGAAGCTTTCTTT. Translating it yields CASSLYGGNTEAFF.

The chain couples TRBV11-2 to TRBJ1-3, with 7 bases aligning to TRBD1. Germline V gene sequence: CDR1 SGHAT, CDR2 FQNNGV. This CDR3 spans 14 amino acids. The V and J ends lost 5 bases and 6 bases, in that order; junction bases with no gene match: 7. The CDR3 reads CASSADRVENTIYF. CDR3 coding DNA: TGTGCCAGCAGCGCCGACAGGGTGGAAAACACCATATATTTT.

V and J are TRBV9 and TRBJ1-1; no clear D gene. Germline CDR1 reads SGDLS; CDR2 reads YYNGEE. CDR3 length: 13 residues. V lost 0 bases to trimming and J lost 7 bases, with 10 bases between them. CDR3 DNA: TGTGCCAGCAGCGTAGTGGCAACGGGTGAAGCTTTCTTT. Translation: CASSVVATGEAFF.

The chain joins TRBV28 to TRBJ1-6; 7 nucleotides align to TRBD1. Germline V lookup: CDR1 MDHEN, CDR2 SYDVKM. The CDR3 spans 17 residues. Losses at the gene ends were 2 bases for V and 4 bases for J; bases not matched to a gene: 8. For the CDR3, the DNA is TGTGCCAGCAGTTTAGGGCGGCAGGGGGATTATAATTCACCCCTCCACTTT. Encoded protein: CASSLGRQGDYNSPLHF.

V and J are TRBV6-6 and TRBJ2-7; TRBD1 aligns across 7 bases. Trimming cost V 5 bases and J 4 bases; bases outside gene matches: 8. Germline V lookup: CDR1 MNHNY, CDR2 SVGAGI (reference sequence). The length of the CDR3 is 14 residues. The CDR3 protein is CASSVNRGGYEQYF. Written as DNA, the CDR3 is TGTGCCAGCAGTGTTAACAGGGGTGGGTACGAGCAGTACTTC.

The chain joins TRBV19 to TRBJ1-3, with D possibly matching TRBD1 (6 bases). Per the germline V gene, CDR1 is LNHDA and CDR2 is SQIVND (reference sequence). The CDR3 length is 16 residues. V was pared by 5 bases and J by 0 bases, with 14 bases between. The DNA of the CDR3 is TGTGCCAGTAGTTACCGGACAGCCAGCTCTGGAAACACCATATATTTT. The encoded protein is CASSYRTASSGNTIYF.

This clone was seen only a few times. The J gene is TRBJ2-3, the V gene TRBV19; 10 nucleotides match TRBD2. Unmatched junction bases numbered 8, after V lost 8 bases and J lost 3 bases. This CDR3 contains 15 residues. Germline V CDR1 and CDR2: LNHDA, SQIVND (reference sequence). The CDR3 here is CASQAGGPLTDTQYF. CDR3 sequence (DNA): TGTGCCAGTCAAGCGGGGGGGCCGCTTACAGATACGCAGTATTTT.

The J gene is TRBJ2-1, the V gene TRBV4-2, with 9 bases aligning to TRBD1. CDR3 length: 14 amino acids. The V gene end was trimmed by 4 bases and the J gene end by 7 bases; junction bases not matched to a gene: 5. The germline V gene encodes CDR1 LGHNA and CDR2 YNFKEQ. The CDR3 bases are TGTGCCAGCAGCCTGGGGACAGGGTCGAATGAGCAGTTCTTC. Translated, it gives CASSLGTGSNEQFF.

The rearrangement uses TRBV29-1 and TRBJ1-1; 10 bases line up with TRBD1. There are 14 residues in the CDR3. V lost 7 bases to trimming and J lost 5 bases; unmatched junction nucleotides: 10. CDR1 and CDR2 (germline): SQVTM, ANQGSEA. CDR3 sequence (DNA): TGCAGCGGGAGCCCCGGGACAGGGGCGACTGAAGCTTTCTTT. Its protein product is CSGSPGTGATEAFF.

A word on this clone: A read error may explain this, as a much larger clone is one base away. The V and J genes are TRBV7-2 and TRBJ2-5; tentative D call: TRBD1 (5 bases). CDR1 SGHTA and CDR2 FQGNSA come from the germline V gene. The CDR3 contains 13 residues. V shed 1 base and J shed 2 bases, with 5 bases lying between them. For the CDR3, the DNA is TGTGCCAGCAGCTTAGGACAGCAAGAGACCCAGTACTTC. As protein: CASSLGQQETQYF.

The chain uses TRBV12-3 or TRBV12-4 and TRBJ2-1, with D perhaps TRBD2 (7 bases). The CDR3 covers 13 residues. The V end was cut by 4 bases, the J end by 8 bases, with 12 bases between. CDR3 loop: CASSSWGGYEQFF. The CDR3 DNA is TGTGCCAGCAGTTCCTGGGGGGGCTATGAGCAGTTCTTC.

The table lists this clone with a few counts. J is TRBJ1-6 and V is TRBV27; 8 nucleotides align to TRBD1. V shed 4 bases, J shed 3 bases, and the junction held 2 bases outside the gene matches. CDR3 length equals 15 residues. Germline CDR1 and CDR2: MNHEY and SMNVEV (reference sequence). CDR3 sequence (DNA): TGTGCCAGCAGTTCAACAGGGGGCTATAATTCACCCCTCCACTTT. The encoded protein is CASSSTGGYNSPLHF.

This clone came up a few times. The chain combines TRBV4-3 with TRBJ2-3, with a tentative D call TRBD2 (7 bases). V dropped 0 bases and J dropped 2 bases, with 21 bases sitting between them. CDR3 length: 19 amino acids. The V gene's germline CDR1 is LGHNA and CDR2 YSLEER. The DNA of the CDR3 is TGCGCCAGCAGCCAAGATCTCTTGGGGGGGGCCCCATCCACAGATACGCAGTATTTT. Translation: CASSQDLLGGAPSTDTQYF.

V gene TRBV10-3 combines with J gene TRBJ2-3; 11 bases map to TRBD2. The CDR3 runs 15 residues. CDR1 is ENHRY and CDR2 is SYGVKD in the germline V gene. V lost 6 bases and J lost 2; bases outside the gene matches: 4. CDR3 sequence reads: CAIRQTSGATDTQYF. The CDR3, as DNA: TGTGCCATCAGACAGACTAGCGGGGCCACAGATACGCAGTATTTT.

The V call is TRBV27, the J call TRBJ1-1; D gene unclear. Germline-derived CDR1 and CDR2 are MNHEY and SMNVEV (reference sequence). The CDR3 has 14 residues. V lost 3 bases to trimming and J lost 4 bases, with 12 bases between them. Here the CDR3 DNA reads TGTGCCAGCAGTTTTACGCTGGGGAGCACTGAAGCTTTCTTT. Protein: CASSFTLGSTEAFF.

This clone was seen a single time. V is TRBV7-2 and J is TRBJ2-1; TRBD2 matches 14 bases. Germline values: CDR1 SGHTA, CDR2 FQGNSA. V shed 3 bases and J 10 bases; nucleotides not matched to a gene: 5. The CDR3 runs 15 residues. CDR3 coding DNA: TGTGCCAGCAGCTTTGGACTAGCGGGGGGAGGAGAGCAGTTCTTC. It translates to CASSFGLAGGGEQFF.

The J gene is TRBJ1-4, the V gene TRBV6-6, with TRBD1 matching 7 bases. Germline loops: CDR1 MNHNY, CDR2 SVGAGI (reference sequence). The J segment lost 5 bases and the V segment lost 3 bases, leaving 6 bases of the junction unmatched. The CDR3 extends over 15 amino acids. CDR3: CASSYWTGENEKLFF. The CDR3 coding sequence is TGTGCCAGCAGTTATTGGACAGGAGAAAATGAAAAACTGTTTTTT.

V usage is TRBV5-1 and J usage is TRBJ1-1; the match to TRBD1 covers 8 bases. Trimming at V came to 0 bases and at J to 5 bases, leaving 3 bases not matched to a gene. Germline loops: CDR1 SGHRS, CDR2 YFSETQ. This CDR3 has 14 amino acids. CDR3 amino acids: CASSLARGRTEAFF. CDR3 DNA sequence: TGCGCCAGCAGCTTGGCCAGGGGGCGAACTGAAGCTTTCTTT.